The 25 T cell receptor beta chains below were found in one sample sequenced in a study of blood T cells in healthy people across ages. A second PCR, run for about 6 to 11 cycles, used a sample-barcoded 5' primer plus a J-beta primer mix. TCRdb re-called the 5' RACE reads through MiXCR, storing one row per CDR3 protein. The sample lists 780,000 or so distinct CDR3 sequences; about 48% were seen once. Sequenced material: blood. All receptors come from a man of 80 years or more in good health.

The rearrangement uses TRBV11-2 and TRBJ2-3, with D possibly matching TRBD2 (6 bases). Germline V gene data show CDR1 as SGHAT and CDR2 as FQNNGV. Trimming cost V 5 bases and J 14 bases, with 35 bases left between them. There are 18 residues in the CDR3. The CDR3 reads CASSHYSRAAGTHRDAYF. The CDR3 coding sequence is TGTGCCAGCAGCCACTACTCCCGGGCCGCGGGGACTCACAGAGACGCGTATTTT.

This chain uses TRBV21-1 with TRBJ2-3; the D call of TRBD2 is as the table states it, not checked on the DNA. TRBV21-1 is deemed a pseudogene. The CDR3 is 18 residues long. The DNA of the CDR3 is TGTGCCAGCATCCTGGCGGGGACTAGCGGGAGGATTCACAGATACGCGTATTTT. This encodes CASILAGTSGRIHRYAYF.

In this sample, this clonotype turned up a few times. This chain joins TRBV3-1 and TRBJ1-2, with 8 bases aligning to TRBD1. The CDR3 loop spans 15 amino acids. Germline trimming cut 3 bases from V and 2 bases from J; bases unmatched to any gene: 5. Germline V gene data show CDR1 as LGHDT and CDR2 as YNNKEL (reference sequence). The CDR3 nucleotides read TGTGCCAGCAGCCACCTCGACAGGGGAAACTATGGCTACACCTTC. As protein: CASSHLDRGNYGYTF.

V gene TRBV7-3 combines with J gene TRBJ2-3, with D perhaps being TRBD1 or TRBD2 (8 bases each). The germline gives CDR1 SGHTA, CDR2 FQGTGA. V dropped 2 bases and J dropped 0 bases, with 15 bases sitting between them. CDR3 length equals 17 residues. The CDR3 sequence is CASSLQGASGSTDTQYF. The CDR3, as DNA: TGTGCCAGCAGCTTACAGGGGGCTAGCGGGAGCACAGATACGCAGTATTTT. Combining the CDR3 with reference TRBV7-3 and TRBJ2-3 gives the whole variable domain GAGVSQTPSNKVTEKGKYVELRCDPISGHTALYWYRQSLGQGPEFLIYFQGTGAADDSGLPNDRFFAVRPEGSVSTLKIQRTERGDSAVYLCASSLQGASGSTDTQYFGPGTRLTVL.

The rearrangement joins TRBV4-2 to TRBJ2-5; D may correspond to TRBD1 or TRBD2 (5 bases each). TRBJ2-7 matches the DNA end more closely, so the J call is doubtful. The CDR3 totals 16 residues. The germline V gene has CDR1 LGHNA and CDR2 YNFKEQ. This CDR3 reads CASSRVSGTSRGEQYF. For the CDR3, the DNA is TGTGCCAGCAGCCGAGTATCCGGGACGAGTAGGGGCGAGCAGTACTTC.

J is TRBJ2-7 and V is TRBV28; D uncertain. The CDR3 loop spans 15 amino acids. V was pared by 6 bases and J by 9 bases, with 24 bases between. Germline values: CDR1 MDHEN, CDR2 SYDVKM. The CDR3 protein is CASRTISDNAYRQYF. The CDR3 nucleotides read TGTGCCAGCAGAACCATCAGCGACAACGCCTACAGGCAGTACTTC.

The rearrangement joins TRBV7-8 to TRBJ2-1; TRBD1 matches at 9 bases. V was clipped by 5 bases and J by 6 bases; unmatched bases: 8. This CDR3 has 15 residues. Germline V gene lookup returns CDR1 SGHVS and CDR2 FQNEAQ. CDR3 sequence reads: CASSPGQGAVNEQFF. Here the CDR3 DNA reads TGTGCCAGCAGCCCGGGACAGGGCGCGGTCAATGAGCAGTTCTTC.

The chain couples TRBV5-1 to TRBJ1-2; D gene uncertain. V lost 0 bases and J lost 8, with 14 bases in between. The germline CDR1 and CDR2 sequences are SGHRS and YFSETQ. This CDR3 is built from 14 residues. In DNA form, the CDR3 reads TGCGCCAGCAGCTTGGATCCGGGTTCTCCGGGCTACACCTTC. Translation: CASSLDPGSPGYTF. The full variable domain, completed using reference TRBV5-1 and TRBJ1-2, is KAGVTQTPRYLIKTRGQQVTLSCSPISGHRSVSWYQQTPGQGLQFLFEYFSETQRNKGNFPGRFSGRQFSNSRSEMNVSTLELGDSALYLCASSLDPGSPGYTFGSGTRLTVV.

The chain uses TRBV20-1 and TRBJ1-1; the D is unclear. Germline assignment: CDR1 DFQATT and CDR2 SNEGSKA (reference sequence). The CDR3 runs to 13 residues. Deletions cut 0 bases from V and 5 bases from J, with 10 bases between. Here the CDR3 DNA reads TGCAGTGCTAGAGACGGGATCGGGACTGAAGCTTTCTTT. This encodes CSARDGIGTEAFF.

This clonotype was counted a few times. The chain uses TRBV6-2 or TRBV6-3 and TRBJ2-7; D unclear. This CDR3 spans 15 amino acids. The ends were cut back, 2 bases at V and 0 bases at J, with 11 bases in the middle. Per the germline V gene, CDR1 is MNHEY and CDR2 is SVGEGT. CDR3 loop: CASSYEPASSYEQYF. The CDR3 DNA reads TGTGCCAGCAGTTACGAACCCGCCAGCTCCTACGAGCAGTACTTC.

This clonotype was detected only a few times. This sequence joins TRBV4-1 and TRBJ2-1; D is undetermined. Germline-derived CDR1 and CDR2 are MGHRA and YSYEKL. The CDR3 sequence is 13 residues long. V lost 1 base and J 10 bases, leaving 11 bases between the germline ends. CDR3 loop: CASSQVYTEEQFF. DNA of the CDR3: TGCGCCAGCAGCCAAGTATACACTGAGGAGCAGTTCTTC.

This clonotype was seen only once. The chain couples TRBV2 to TRBJ2-5; 12 bases are a match to TRBD1. Gene TRBJ2-7 matches the end of the DNA better, so the J call may be wrong. CDR3 length: 16 residues. Germline loops: CDR1 SNHLY, CDR2 FYNNEI. The CDR3 region has the DNA TGTGCCAGCAGTGAACCCTCGGGACAGGGGGCTACCGAGCAGTACTTC. Residues: CASSEPSGQGATEQYF.

As concerns this clonotype: One junction end disagrees with the germline gene, perhaps due to a read error. The CDR3 region is CAGSETGTTNEKLFF. The CDR3 DNA follows: TGCGCCGGCAGCGAAACCGGTACAACTAATGAAAAACTGTTTTTT. The rearrangement uses TRBV5-1 and TRBJ1-4; D uncertain. This CDR3 is 15 amino acids long. Germline CDR1 reads SGHRS; CDR2 reads YFSETQ.

The chain employs TRBV7-2 and TRBJ2-5; no firm D call. Germline V gives CDR1 SGHTA, CDR2 FQGNSA. CDR3 length: 14 residues. The V end lost 7 bases, the J end lost 1 base, and 13 bases lay between the germline ends. The CDR3: CASTRRSPQETQYF. DNA for the CDR3: TGTGCCAGCACGAGACGGAGCCCCCAAGAGACCCAGTACTTC.

The sample holds a few counts of this clonotype. This chain connects TRBV28 to TRBJ2-7; the D is unclear. CDR1 is MDHEN, CDR2 SYDVKM, per germline. The CDR3 runs to 14 residues. V lost 6 bases and J 0 bases, leaving 12 bases between the germline ends. Here the CDR3 DNA reads TGTGCCAGCAGCAGCCAGAGGTTCTCCTACGAGCAGTACTTC. As protein: CASSSQRFSYEQYF.

V and J are TRBV4-1 and TRBJ2-5, with a possible D match to TRBD2 (6 bases). CDR1 and CDR2 (germline): MGHRA, YSYEKL. CDR3 length: 15 residues. V lost 4 bases and J lost 2, with 14 bases in between. In DNA form, the CDR3 reads TGCGCCAGCAGCCCGCGGGGTGCAGGTCAAGAGACCCAGTACTTC. It translates to CASSPRGAGQETQYF.

The chain carries TRBV27 and TRBJ2-3, with D possibly TRBD1 on 6 matching bases. Trimming left V 2 bases short and J 3 bases short, with 18 bases between. This CDR3 contains 17 residues. Germline CDR1 MNHEY, CDR2 SMNVEV (reference sequence). CDR3 residues: CASSLRGSPDPTDTQYF. The DNA of the CDR3 is TGTGCCAGCAGTTTAAGGGGGTCACCGGATCCTACAGATACGCAGTATTTT.

J is TRBJ2-7 and V is TRBV20-1; perhaps TRBD2 as D (5 bases). Trimming took off 4 bases at V and 7 bases at J, with 14 bases between the two ends. This CDR3 spans 12 amino acids. CDR1 DFQATT and CDR2 SNEGSKA come from the germline V gene (reference sequence). The CDR3 reads CSATERNNEQYF. The CDR3 bases are TGCAGTGCTACCGAGCGGAACAATGAGCAGTACTTC.

This clonotype was seen more than once but under ten times. V is TRBV20-1 and J is TRBJ1-6, with 7 bases matching TRBD1. The CDR3 has 14 amino acids. CDR1 is DFQATT, CDR2 SNEGSKA, per germline (reference sequence). V gave up 3 bases and J gave up 4 bases; unmatched junction bases: 3. The CDR3 DNA sequence: TGCAGTGCTAGGGAGACAGGGTATAATTCACCCCTCCACTTT. Amino acid sequence: CSARETGYNSPLHF.

The chain combines TRBV23-1 with TRBJ1-1; 7 bases map to TRBD1. TRBV23-1 is an open reading frame, and its role is uncertain. The CDR3 consists of 12 residues. With 11 bases clipped from V and 11 bases from J, the junction kept 14 bases outside the gene matches. The CDR3 DNA is TGCGCCCCCAGGGGGGACGACCCGTGGGCTTTCTTT. Translated: CAPRGDDPWAFF.

This chain links TRBV7-2 with TRBJ2-1; D assignment may be TRBD1 or TRBD2 (5 bases each). V lost 5 bases, J lost 3 bases, and 20 bases lay in between. The CDR3 runs 17 residues. Germline V gene lookup returns CDR1 SGHTA and CDR2 FQGNSA. The CDR3 DNA reads as TGTGCCAGCAGCCATCGGGACCCGCGGAGAATCTACAATGAGCAGTTCTTC. Translating gives CASSHRDPRRIYNEQFF.

The chain recombines TRBV28 with TRBJ2-1, with 9 nucleotides matching TRBD2. The CDR3 runs to 14 residues. Germline trimming cut 3 bases from V and 10 bases from J; bases unmatched to any gene: 7. CDR1 is MDHEN, CDR2 SYDVKM, per germline. CDR3 sequence (DNA): TGTGCCAGCAGTTTGGGGACTAGCAACTCAGAGCAGTTCTTC. Its translation is CASSLGTSNSEQFF. Together with reference TRBV28 and TRBJ2-1, the CDR3 gives the full variable domain: DVKVTQSSRYLVKRTGEKVFLECVQDMDHENMFWYRQDPGLGLRLIYFSYDVKMKEKGDIPEGYSVSREKKERFSLILESASTNQTSMYLCASSLGTSNSEQFFGPGTRLTVL.

The chain combines TRBV28 with TRBJ2-5, with D tentatively TRBD1 (6 bases). The CDR3 covers 12 residues. Trimming removed 6 bases at V and 4 bases at J, with 9 bases between. From germline, CDR1 is MDHEN and CDR2 SYDVKM. Here the CDR3 reads CASRTGLETQYF. In DNA, the CDR3 is TGTGCCAGCAGGACAGGTTTAGAGACCCAGTACTTC.

V usage is TRBV10-3 and J usage is TRBJ2-7; 10 bases are a match to TRBD1. Per germline, CDR1 ENHRY and CDR2 SYGVKD. Trimming at V came to 6 bases and at J to 5 bases, leaving 7 bases not matched to a gene. This CDR3 is 14 amino acids long. This chain's CDR3 is CAIREPGQGNEQYF. CDR3 nucleotides: TGTGCCATCAGGGAACCGGGACAGGGGAACGAGCAGTACTTC.

The rearrangement links TRBV12-3 or TRBV12-4 to TRBJ2-1; 8 nucleotides agree with TRBD2. V shed 5 bases and J 9 bases; nucleotides not matched to a gene: 9. The CDR3 is 14 residues long. Here the CDR3 DNA reads TGTGCCAGCAGTGGACTAGCTGTGGTCGGTGAGCAGTTCTTC. This gives the protein CASSGLAVVGEQFF.